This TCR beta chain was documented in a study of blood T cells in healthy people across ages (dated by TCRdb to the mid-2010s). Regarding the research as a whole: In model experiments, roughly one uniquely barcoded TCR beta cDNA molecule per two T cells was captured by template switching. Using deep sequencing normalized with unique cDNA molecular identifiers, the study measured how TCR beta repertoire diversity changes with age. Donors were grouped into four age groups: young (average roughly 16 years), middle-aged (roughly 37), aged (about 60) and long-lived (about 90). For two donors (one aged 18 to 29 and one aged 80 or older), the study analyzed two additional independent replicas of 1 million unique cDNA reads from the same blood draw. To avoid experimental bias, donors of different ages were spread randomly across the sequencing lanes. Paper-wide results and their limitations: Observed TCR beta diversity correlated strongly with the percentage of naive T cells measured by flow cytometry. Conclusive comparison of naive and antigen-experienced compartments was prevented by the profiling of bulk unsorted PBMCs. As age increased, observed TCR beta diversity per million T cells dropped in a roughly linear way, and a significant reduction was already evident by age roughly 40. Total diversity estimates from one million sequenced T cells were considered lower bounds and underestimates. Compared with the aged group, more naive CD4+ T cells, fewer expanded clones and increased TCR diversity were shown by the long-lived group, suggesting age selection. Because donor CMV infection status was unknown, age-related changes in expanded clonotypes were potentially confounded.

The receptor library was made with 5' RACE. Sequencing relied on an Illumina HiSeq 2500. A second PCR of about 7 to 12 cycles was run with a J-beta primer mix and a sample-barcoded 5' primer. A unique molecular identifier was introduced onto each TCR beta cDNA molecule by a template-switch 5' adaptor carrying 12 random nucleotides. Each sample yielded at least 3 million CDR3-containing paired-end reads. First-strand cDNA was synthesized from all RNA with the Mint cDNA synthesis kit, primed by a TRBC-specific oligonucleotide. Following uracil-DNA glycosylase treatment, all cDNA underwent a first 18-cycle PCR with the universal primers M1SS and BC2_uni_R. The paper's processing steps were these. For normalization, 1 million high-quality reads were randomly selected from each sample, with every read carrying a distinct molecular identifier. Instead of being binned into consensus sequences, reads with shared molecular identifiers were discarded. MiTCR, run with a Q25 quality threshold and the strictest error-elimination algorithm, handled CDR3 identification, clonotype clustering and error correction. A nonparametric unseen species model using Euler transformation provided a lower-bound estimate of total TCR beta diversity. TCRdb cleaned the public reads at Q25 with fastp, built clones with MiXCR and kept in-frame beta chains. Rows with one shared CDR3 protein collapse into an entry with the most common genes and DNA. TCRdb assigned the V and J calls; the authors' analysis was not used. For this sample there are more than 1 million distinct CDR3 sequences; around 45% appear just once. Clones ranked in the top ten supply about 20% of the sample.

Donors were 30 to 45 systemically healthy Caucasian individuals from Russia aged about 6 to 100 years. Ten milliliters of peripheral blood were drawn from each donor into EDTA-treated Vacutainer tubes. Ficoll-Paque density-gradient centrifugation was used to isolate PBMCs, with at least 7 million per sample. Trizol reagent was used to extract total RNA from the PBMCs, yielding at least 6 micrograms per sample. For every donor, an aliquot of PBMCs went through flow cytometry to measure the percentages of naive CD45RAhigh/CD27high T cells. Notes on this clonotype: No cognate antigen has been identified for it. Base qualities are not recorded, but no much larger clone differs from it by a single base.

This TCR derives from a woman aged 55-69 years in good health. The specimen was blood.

The CDR3 is CATSRSRGFENTEAFF. The nucleotides are TGTGCCACCAGCCGCAGCAGGGGTTTCGAGAACACTGAAGCTTTCTTT. The V and J genes are TRBV15 and TRBJ1-1, with a weak D call of TRBD1 (6 bases match). The CDR3 spans 16 residues, from the cysteine through the phenylalanine. Only the CDR3 part of the read is kept: 48 bases, read in frame from the first base. The germline V gene (reference sequence) yields LNHNV for CDR1 and YYDKDF for CDR2. At the junction V is shortened by 5 bases and J by 1 base, with 17 bases in between.